This T cell receptor beta chain was captured in a study of OX40 agonist ivuxolimab in advanced cancers. The germline V gene encodes CDR1 SGHRS and CDR2 YFSETQ. This CDR3 is 12 amino acids long. Deletions cut 0 bases from V and 5 bases from J, with 6 bases between. Assay: immunoSEQ multiplex PCR; the TCRdb copy retains only in-frame clones and omits some. The sample gives tens of thousands of clones, around 87% of which show up once; approximately 0.91% is in the top ten. The TCR originated in an adult with an advanced solid tumor such as melanoma, head and neck, liver or kidney cancer. The sequencing here drew on CD4+ or CD8+ T cells sorted from blood, taken in a trial of the OX40 agonist ivuxolimab. The rearrangement uses TRBV5-1 and TRBJ2-7, with D uncertain. CDR3 sequence reads: CASSLGADEQYF. The CDR3 nucleotides read TGCGCCAGCAGCTTGGGGGCAGACGAGCAGTACTTC.